The rows below give T cell receptor beta chains drawn from one sample of a study of cytomegalovirus exposure and HLA in healthy donors. This table comes from immunoSEQ multiplex PCR, and its TCRdb copy is limited to in-frame clones, with some not included. The sample has about 120,000 clones; over 70% are singletons. The sample was PBMCs. The receptors shown here come from a female donor in good health and CMV-seropositive. CDR3s include the opening cysteine and the closing phenylalanine or tryptophan. Each record gives: V gene, CDR3 length, D gene, J gene, clone size, CDR3 protein, CDR3 DNA. The D gene is left open where the match is weak. A row's size may be missing; if present it is once, few, many or a size class.

TRBV27,12,.,TRBJ2-7,.,CASLGATYEQYF,TGTGCCAGCCTGGGAGCCACCTACGAGCAGTACTTC
TRBV11-1,14,.,TRBJ1-2,once,CASSLQGAHYGYTF,TGTGCCAGCAGCTTACAAGGGGCGCACTATGGCTACACCTTC
TRBV5-1,16,TRBD2,TRBJ2-5,.,CASSASGGARQETQYF,TGCGCCAGCAGCGCTAGCGGGGGGGCCAGGCAAGAGACCCAGTACTTC
TRBV7-3,13,.,TRBJ1-1,.,CASSLQGNTEAFF,TGTGCCAGCAGCCTTCAGGGAAATACTGAAGCTTTCTTT
TRBV6-5,15,.,TRBJ1-4,few,CASSSHGVINEKLFF,TGTGCCAGCAGTTCCCACGGGGTGATTAATGAAAAACTGTTTTTT
TRBV5-5,14,TRBD1,TRBJ1-5,.,CASSGTGGNGPQHF,TGTGCCAGCAGCGGAACAGGGGGCAATGGGCCCCAGCATTTT
TRBV29-1,16,.,TRBJ2-7,once,CSVEDRDIRPSYEQYF,TGCAGCGTTGAAGATAGGGACATCCGTCCCTCCTACGAGCAGTACTTC
TRBV27,15,.,TRBJ1-2,.,CASSLVGEENYGYTF,TGTGCCAGCAGTTTGGTTGGTGAGGAGAACTATGGCTACACCTTC
TRBV27,16,.,TRBJ1-3,.,CASSSLPGGSGNTIYF,TGTGCCAGCAGTTCCCTCCCCGGAGGCTCTGGAAACACCATATATTTT
TRBV2,12,.,TRBJ1-5,once,CASSEDSQPQHF,TGTGCCAGCAGTGAAGACAGCCAGCCCCAGCATTTT
TRBV7-9,15,TRBD1,TRBJ2-1,.,CASSLGTGDFNEQFF,TGTGCCAGCAGCTTAGGGACAGGGGATTTTAATGAGCAGTTCTTC
TRBV5-1,16,TRBD2,TRBJ2-3,.,CASSWAGVENTDTQYF,TGCGCCAGCAGCTGGGCGGGGGTAGAGAACACAGATACGCAGTATTTT
TRBV5-1,15,.,TRBJ1-4,.,CASSLQPGWSEKLFF,TGCGCCAGCAGCTTACAACCGGGTTGGAGTGAAAAACTGTTTTTT
TRBV9,13,.,TRBJ1-2,.,CASSVGQYYGYTF,TGTGCCAGCAGCGTAGGACAGTACTATGGCTACACCTTC
TRBV19,13,.,TRBJ1-5,.,CASSPQGAQPQHF,TGTGCCAGTAGTCCACAGGGTGCTCAGCCCCAGCATTTT
TRBV29-1,15,TRBD1,TRBJ1-1,once,CSVSGQAVMNTEAFF,TGCAGCGTTTCAGGACAGGCCGTAATGAACACTGAAGCTTTCTTT
TRBV11-2,16,TRBD1,TRBJ1-1,.,CASSLAGGTGGREAFF,TGTGCCAGCAGCTTAGCGGGGGGGACAGGGGGCCGCGAAGCTTTCTTT
TRBV19,15,.,TRBJ2-1,.,CASSIAQGPYHGQFF,TGTGCCAGTAGTATTGCGCAGGGTCCTTATCATGGGCAGTTCTTC
TRBV7-2,18,TRBD1,TRBJ1-1,.,CASSSNIRDRELTRGAFF,TGTGCCAGCAGCTCCAACATCCGGGACAGGGAACTCACGAGGGGAGCTTTCTTT
TRBV6-5,13,TRBD1,TRBJ1-2,.,CASSYGQGIGYTF,TGTGCCAGCAGTTACGGACAGGGTATAGGCTACACCTTC
TRBV25-1,13,.,TRBJ1-1,.,CASSLQGGTEAFF,TGTGCCAGCAGTCTACAGGGTGGGACTGAAGCTTTCTTT
TRBV5-1,15,TRBD2,TRBJ2-1,.,CASSLLRGAYNEQFF,TGCGCCAGCAGCTTGCTGCGGGGGGCCTACAATGAGCAGTTCTTC
TRBV7-2,15,TRBD1,TRBJ1-6,once,CASSKGTVDNSPLHF,TGTGCCAGCAGCAAGGGGACAGTTGACAATTCACCCCTCCACTTT
TRBV5-4,16,TRBD2,TRBJ2-3,.,CASSGLAGGGTDTQYF,TGTGCCAGCAGCGGGCTAGCGGGCGGGGGCACAGATACGCAGTATTTT
TRBV7-3,14,.,TRBJ1-2,.,CASSFDREGYGYTF,TGTGCCAGCAGCTTCGACCGGGAAGGATATGGCTACACCTTC
TRBV27,15,.,TRBJ1-6,.,CASSLREGVNSPLHF,TGTGCCAGCAGTTTACGAGAGGGAGTTAATTCACCCCTCCACTTT
TRBV29-1,15,TRBD2,TRBJ2-5,.,CSARTGLAEQETQYF,TGCAGCGCCCGAACGGGACTAGCGGAACAAGAGACCCAGTACTTC
TRBV7-9,16,TRBD2,TRBJ2-3,.,CASTLGLAGATDTQYF,TGTGCCAGCACCCTAGGCCTAGCGGGGGCCACAGATACGCAGTATTTT
TRBV6-5,13,TRBD1,TRBJ1-2,.,CASSPDRAYGYTF,TGTGCCAGCAGTCCCGACAGGGCCTATGGCTACACCTTC
TRBV5-4,18,.,TRBJ1-1,.,CASSPPPLAGTLNTEAFF,TGTGCCAGCAGCCCCCCACCCCTAGCAGGGACTTTGAACACTGAAGCTTTCTTT
TRBV10-3,13,TRBD1,TRBJ2-1,.,CAIRSGQGATQFF,TGTGCCATCAGGAGCGGACAGGGGGCGACGCAGTTCTTC
TRBV19,15,.,TRBJ1-5,.,CASSIGQISDQPQHF,TGTGCCAGTAGTATAGGGCAGATTAGCGATCAGCCCCAGCATTTT
TRBV18,14,.,TRBJ2-7,.,CASSPPAGTYEQYF,TGTGCCAGCTCACCACCGGCAGGGACCTACGAGCAGTACTTC
TRBV4-1,14,TRBD1,TRBJ1-2,.,CASSQVQGANGYTF,TGCGCCAGCAGCCAAGTACAGGGGGCGAATGGCTACACCTTC
TRBV29-1,14,.,TRBJ1-1,.,CSVGLRTPNTEAFF,TGCAGCGTTGGGTTGCGGACACCTAACACTGAAGCTTTCTTT
TRBV29-1,16,.,TRBJ2-5,.,CSVEEGFDYVRETQYF,TGCAGCGTTGAAGAGGGCTTTGATTACGTCCGGGAGACCCAGTACTTC
TRBV5-1,15,.,TRBJ2-3,.,CASSFAGTGADTQYF,TGCGCCAGCAGCTTTGCGGGGACCGGGGCAGATACGCAGTATTTT
TRBV7-9,15,TRBD1,TRBJ2-5,.,CASRQRTGPQETQYF,TGTGCCAGCAGACAAAGGACAGGGCCCCAAGAGACCCAGTACTTC
TRBV19,13,.,TRBJ1-2,.,CASSIPPVYGYTF,TGTGCCAGTAGTATCCCTCCCGTTTATGGCTACACCTTC
TRBV9,14,.,TRBJ1-3,.,CASSVVPGGNTIYF,TGTGCCAGCAGCGTAGTCCCGGGTGGAAACACCATATATTTT
TRBV7-2,14,.,TRBJ1-1,.,CASSLLGADTEAFF,TGTGCCAGCAGCTTACTGGGGGCAGACACTGAAGCTTTCTTT
TRBV9,13,.,TRBJ2-3,.,CASSVGTSDTQYF,TGTGCCAGCAGCGTAGGCACATCGGATACGCAGTATTTT
TRBV18,16,TRBD1,TRBJ1-5,.,CASSLEAGQGTGPQHF,TGTGCCAGCTCACTAGAAGCAGGACAGGGGACAGGGCCCCAGCATTTT
TRBV7-2,11,TRBD1,TRBJ1-1,once,CASSEDREAFF,TGTGCCAGCAGCGAGGACAGGGAAGCTTTCTTT
TRBV9,13,.,TRBJ1-1,.,CASSGNMNTEAFF,TGTGCCAGCAGCGGTAATATGAACACTGAAGCTTTCTTT
TRBV11-1,16,TRBD2,TRBJ2-7,.,CASSFPRAGSSYEQYF,TGTGCCAGCAGCTTCCCTCGAGCGGGAAGCTCCTACGAGCAGTACTTC
TRBV5-1,17,TRBD1,TRBJ1-2,few,CASSRTGGPTTNYGYTF,TGCGCCAGCAGCCGTACAGGGGGCCCAACCACTAACTATGGCTACACCTTC
TRBV5-1,15,.,TRBJ2-3,.,CASSLGGTGTDTQYF,TGCGCCAGCAGCTTGGGAGGAACAGGGACAGATACGCAGTATTTT
TRBV7-2,19,TRBD2,TRBJ2-1,.,CASSLRRRGGGFSYNEQFF,TGTGCCAGCAGCTTAAGGAGGCGGGGGGGCGGTTTTTCCTACAATGAGCAGTTCTTC
TRBV30,12,TRBD1,TRBJ1-3,.,CAAGQGSNTIYF,TGTGCCGCGGGACAGGGGTCAAACACCATATATTTT
TRBV30,13,TRBD1,TRBJ1-6,.,CAWSNRGLTPLHF,TGTGCCTGGAGTAACAGGGGGCTTACACCCCTCCACTTT
TRBV5-1,16,.,TRBJ1-2,.,CASRTLTIPRDYGYTF,TGCGCCAGCAGGACGTTGACCATCCCACGGGACTATGGCTACACCTTC
TRBV27,15,.,TRBJ1-4,.,CASSLSSGGNEKLFF,TGTGCCAGCAGTTTATCGTCGGGGGGCAATGAAAAACTGTTTTTT
TRBV2,14,.,TRBJ1-1,.,CASRGAVGGTEAFF,TGTGCCAGCAGGGGCGCTGTTGGGGGGACTGAAGCTTTCTTT
TRBV21-1,14,.,TRBJ2-5,.,CASSKKTGVETQYF,TGTGCCAGCAGCAAGAAGACAGGGGTGGAGACCCAGTACTTC
TRBV28,12,.,TRBJ1-5,.,CASRALNQPQHF,TGTGCCAGCAGAGCATTGAATCAGCCCCAGCATTTT
TRBV6-1,13,TRBD1,TRBJ1-5,.,CATRQGAVQPQHF,TGTGCCACACGACAGGGGGCGGTTCAGCCCCAGCATTTT